This entry lists 21 T cell receptor beta chains sequenced from one sample in a study of blood T cell repertoires in COVID-19 (dated by TCRdb to 2020 to 2021). Library creation used the immunoSEQ multiplex PCR assay. Not all clones reach the TCRdb copy of this immuneACCESS table, which keeps in-frame sequences only. Checked studies attribute under half of the gap to unresolved V genes and leave the rest unexplained. The sample table holds roughly 290,000 clones, of which 87% were seen once. The ten most abundant clones make up less than 9.5% of the sample. Sequencing was carried out using peripheral blood. Receptors originate from a woman in her fifties or sixties who had recovered from COVID-19.

This chain uses TRBV9 with TRBJ2-2, with 11 bases lining up with TRBD1. The junction had 6 bases not matched to a gene; V was cut back by 1 base and J by 7 bases. This CDR3 contains 16 residues. The germline V gene has CDR1 SGDLS and CDR2 YYNGEE. This chain's CDR3 is CASSVTGQGAGGELFF. CDR3 sequence (DNA): TGTGCCAGCAGCGTAACAGGACAGGGGGCAGGCGGGGAGCTGTTTTTT.

V usage is TRBV6-2 or TRBV6-3 and J usage is TRBJ2-2; tentative D call: TRBD2 (7 bases). This CDR3 has 13 amino acids. Germline V gives CDR1 MNHEY, CDR2 SVGEGT. V lost 6 bases to trimming and J lost 6 bases, with 11 bases between them. This chain's CDR3 is CASSRGGPGELFF. The CDR3, as DNA: TGTGCCAGCAGCCGCGGGGGCCCCGGGGAGCTGTTTTTT.

The V call is TRBV6-5, the J call TRBJ2-7; TRBD1 aligns across 8 bases. The ends lost 7 bases at V and 0 bases at J; junction bases unmatched: 2. CDR3 length: 13 amino acids. The germline CDR1 and CDR2 sequences are MNHEY and SVGAGI. The CDR3 reads CASTGTGSYEQYF. The CDR3 bases are TGTGCCAGCACCGGGACAGGCTCCTACGAGCAGTACTTC.

This sequence joins TRBV30 and TRBJ1-4; D unclear. The V end was cut by 1 base, the J end by 5 bases, with 11 bases between. The CDR3 totals 14 residues. Germline assignment: CDR1 GTSNPN and CDR2 SVGIG (reference sequence). The CDR3 DNA is TGTGCCTGGAGTGGCGGCTCGGTCAATGAAAAACTGTTTTTT. This encodes CAWSGGSVNEKLFF.

The CDR3 region is CASSEAAPAMNYGYTF. Here the CDR3 DNA reads TGCGCCAGCAGTGAGGCGGCCCCAGCCATGAACTATGGCTACACCTTC. The chain couples TRBV10-2 to TRBJ1-2, with D hard to call. The V gene lost 2 bases and the J gene lost 2 bases, with 15 bases spanning the gap. Germline V gene sequence: CDR1 WSHSY, CDR2 SAAADI. The CDR3 is made up of 16 amino acids.

The chain couples TRBV9 to TRBJ1-1; D unclear. V lost 0 bases and J 9 bases, leaving 12 bases between the germline ends. This CDR3 comprises 13 residues. Germline V gene sequence: CDR1 SGDLS, CDR2 YYNGEE. The CDR3 loop is CASSVGTENKAFF. The CDR3 region has the DNA TGTGCCAGCAGCGTAGGAACAGAGAATAAAGCTTTCTTT.

J is TRBJ2-3 and V is TRBV29-1; 8 positions agree with TRBD1. Per germline, CDR1 SQVTM and CDR2 ANQGSEA. This CDR3 comprises 16 residues. V shed 3 bases and J 4 bases; nucleotides not matched to a gene: 12. CDR3 in DNA: TGCAGCGTTGAGAGCAGACAGGGGAAAGGGGCAGATACGCAGTATTTT. Translated, it gives CSVESRQGKGADTQYF.

This chain's CDR3 is CATSRGTLSTDTQYF. CDR3 sequence (DNA): TGTGCCACCAGCAGAGGGACTCTATCCACAGATACGCAGTATTTT. This chain connects TRBV15 to TRBJ2-3; maybe TRBD2 (5 bases). This CDR3 has 15 amino acids. Trimming pared 1 base from V and 2 bases from J, leaving 10 bases between. CDR1 is LNHNV, CDR2 YYDKDF, per germline (reference sequence).

The chain links TRBV9 to TRBJ1-3; the D is unclear. This CDR3 has 15 residues. V was pared by 4 bases and J by 4 bases, with 15 bases between. The germline gives CDR1 SGDLS, CDR2 YYNGEE. DNA for the CDR3: TGTGCCAGCAGCCTCTTTGGCAGTTCAGGAAACACCATATATTTT. It is translated as CASSLFGSSGNTIYF.

The chain has TRBV5-1 and TRBJ1-6; 7 positions agree with TRBD1. From germline, CDR1 is SGHRS and CDR2 YFSETQ. The CDR3 spans 16 residues. V lost 4 bases to trimming and J lost 5 bases; unmatched junction nucleotides: 9. The CDR3 loop is CASSTVLGGNNSPLHF. The CDR3 nucleotides read TGCGCCAGCAGCACAGTCTTAGGGGGCAATAATTCACCCCTCCACTTT.

The count of this clone is one. The chain employs TRBV27 and TRBJ1-6, with 12 bases fitting TRBD1. The CDR3 runs to 14 residues. Germline V CDR1 and CDR2: MNHEY, SMNVEV (reference sequence). The V and J ends lost 5 bases and 10 bases, in that order; junction bases with no gene match: 3. The chain's CDR3 is CASSTGTGGSPLHF. The CDR3 DNA reads as TGTGCCAGCAGTACCGGGACAGGGGGCTCACCCCTCCACTTT.

This clone was found once. The chain is built from TRBV18 and TRBJ1-5; D not certain. Trimming took 3 bases from V and 1 from J, leaving 10 bases between them. The germline V gene encodes CDR1 KGHSH and CDR2 LQKENI. The length of the CDR3 is 15 residues. CDR3 bases: TGTGCCAGCTCACCCCAGGCTCCCAGCAATCAGCCCCAGCATTTT. It specifies CASSPQAPSNQPQHF. Complete variable domain (other parts from reference TRBV18 and TRBJ1-5): NAGVMQNPRHLVRRRGQEARLRCSPMKGHSHVYWYRQLPEEGLKFMVYLQKENIIDESGMPKERFSAEFPKEGPSILRIQQVVRGDSAAYFCASSPQAPSNQPQHFGDGTRLSIL.

The chain has TRBV6-5 and TRBJ1-2, with D perhaps matching TRBD1 (5 bases). Germline CDR1 is MNHEY and CDR2 is SVGAGI. The CDR3 totals 13 residues. Trimming took off 5 bases at V and 5 bases at J, with 12 bases between the two ends. CDR3 bases: TGTGCCAGCAGTCCCGGGACTCTTTATGGCTACACCTTC. Protein: CASSPGTLYGYTF.

As DNA, the CDR3 is TGTGCCAGCTCACAGGGGGCGACCCAGTACTTC. As protein: CASSQGATQYF. The rearrangement links TRBV18 to TRBJ2-5; 7 bases are shared with TRBD1. The germline gives CDR1 KGHSH, CDR2 LQKENI. This CDR3 spans 11 amino acids. Trimming at V came to 4 bases and at J to 7 bases, leaving 0 bases not matched to a gene.

CDR3 sequence (DNA): TGTGCCAGCAGCCAAGGACTGGGTTACAATGAGCAGTTCTTC. Its translation is CASSQGLGYNEQFF. V usage is TRBV14 and J usage is TRBJ2-1; D uncertain. Germline assignment: CDR1 SGHDN and CDR2 FVKESK. Trimming shortened V by 1 base and J by 4 bases, and 8 bases separated the two germline ends. The length of the CDR3 is 14 residues. Based on the CDR3 plus reference TRBV14 and TRBJ2-1, the full variable domain is EAGVTQFPSHSVIEKGQTVTLRCDPISGHDNLYWYRRVMGKEIKFLLHFVKESKQDESGMPNNRFLAERTGGTYSTLKVQPAELEDSGVYFCASSQGLGYNEQFFGPGTRLTVL.

The chain links TRBV29-1 to TRBJ1-1, with 8 bases matching TRBD1. V lost 7 bases and J lost 3; bases outside the gene matches: 7. There are 13 residues in the CDR3. The germline CDR1 and CDR2 sequences are SQVTM and ANQGSEA. Here the CDR3 DNA reads TGCAGCGGTGGACAGGGACCATACACTGAAGCTTTCTTT. Its protein is CSGGQGPYTEAFF.

This clone was detected once. The chain employs TRBV6-5 and TRBJ2-1, with D perhaps TRBD1 (6 bases). V gave up 2 bases and J gave up 7 bases, with 12 bases separating them. CDR1 and CDR2 from the germline V gene are MNHEY and SVGAGI. This CDR3 region has 14 residues. The CDR3 spells CASSYTAGENEQFF. In DNA form, the CDR3 reads TGTGCCAGCAGTTACACCGCAGGGGAGAATGAGCAGTTCTTC.

This chain uses TRBV9 with TRBJ2-1; 9 bases are shared with TRBD1. CDR1 and CDR2 from the germline V gene are SGDLS and YYNGEE. The V segment lost 4 bases and the J segment 7 bases; nucleotides outside the gene matches: 9. The CDR3 is 15 amino acids. The CDR3 DNA follows: TGTGCCAGCAGCCTCTGGGACAGGGCCTGGAATGAGCAGTTCTTC. Its protein product is CASSLWDRAWNEQFF.

This clone was recorded only once. The rearrangement uses TRBV7-9 and TRBJ2-5, with 10 bases matching TRBD2. In germline, CDR1 is SEHNR, CDR2 FQNEAQ (reference sequence). V lost 4 bases and J lost 5; bases outside the gene matches: 13. The CDR3 spans 17 residues. The CDR3 sequence: CASSSVSGGPDRETQYF. The CDR3 nucleotides are TGTGCCAGCAGCTCGGTTAGCGGGGGGCCGGATCGGGAGACCCAGTACTTC.

V is TRBV5-5 and J is TRBJ1-1; 7 bases match TRBD1. Germline-derived CDR1 and CDR2 are SGHKS and YYEKEE (reference sequence). Trimming cost V 3 bases and J 1 base; bases outside gene matches: 6. CDR3 size: 15 residues. The CDR3 nucleotides read TGTGCCAGCAGCTACGATGGGACAGCGAACACTGAAGCTTTCTTT. Its protein product is CASSYDGTANTEAFF.

The genes are TRBV4-3 and TRBJ2-7; possibly TRBD1 for D (5 bases). Germline CDR1 reads LGHNA; CDR2 reads YSLEER. V shed 1 base and J shed 5 bases, with 24 bases lying between them. The CDR3 sequence is 18 residues long. The CDR3 DNA sequence: TGCGCCAGCAGCCAAGGGTATCCGCCAGGGCTCTTGGAACACGAGCAGTACTTC. Translated: CASSQGYPPGLLEHEQYF.